One sample yielded the 15 T cell receptor beta chains listed below, sequenced in a study of OX40 agonist ivuxolimab in advanced cancers. Data came from immunoSEQ multiplex PCR; TCRdb stores just in-frame clones and leaves some out. The sample shows over 95,000 clones, roughly 91% of them seen only once. Sequenced here: CD4+ or CD8+ T cells sorted from blood, sampled in a trial of the OX40 agonist ivuxolimab. The receptors come from an adult with an advanced solid tumor such as melanoma, head and neck, liver or kidney cancer.

There are a few counts of this clone. This chain links TRBV19 with TRBJ1-4, with D unclear. CDR1 and CDR2 from the germline V gene are LNHDA and SQIVND (reference sequence). V was shortened by 3 bases and J by 8 bases, with 7 bases between the two germline ends. This CDR3 has 12 residues. The CDR3 spells CASSIGQEKLFF. The DNA for the CDR3 is TGTGCCAGTAGTATTGGCCAGGAAAAACTGTTTTTT.

The V gene is TRBV2, the J gene TRBJ1-5, with unresolved D. The CDR3 length is 12 residues. CDR1 SNHLY and CDR2 FYNNEI come from the germline V gene. Deletions cut 7 bases from V and 9 bases from J, with 13 bases between. CDR3 coding DNA: TGTGCCAGCACCCTGTTTCCACCGCCCCAGCATTTT. Encoded protein: CASTLFPPPQHF. The variable domain in full, with the rest retrieved from reference TRBV2 and TRBJ1-5, is EPEVTQTPSHQVTQMGQEVILRCVPISNHLYFYWYRQILGQKVEFLVSFYNNEISEKSEIFDDQFSVERPDGSNFTLKIRSTKLEDSAMYFCASTLFPPPQHFGDGTRLSIL.

CDR3 loop: CASSLITSSGTYNEQFF. The CDR3 DNA sequence: TGTGCCAGCAGTCTCATCACATCTAGCGGGACCTACAATGAGCAGTTCTTC. V gene TRBV28 combines with J gene TRBJ2-1; TRBD2 matches 9 bases. V gave up 5 bases and J gave up 2 bases; unmatched junction bases: 10. The CDR3 has 17 amino acids. Germline V gives CDR1 MDHEN, CDR2 SYDVKM.

The chain uses TRBV7-2 and TRBJ2-7, with TRBD2 identical over 13 bases. The V gene end was trimmed by 5 bases and the J gene end by 3 bases; junction bases not matched to a gene: 4. In germline, CDR1 is SGHTA, CDR2 FQGNSA. The CDR3 is 15 amino acids. In DNA form, the CDR3 reads TGTGCCAGCAGCGCAAGGACTAGCGGGAGCTACGAGCAGTACTTC. It specifies CASSARTSGSYEQYF.

This clone was recorded only once. This sequence joins TRBV18 and TRBJ2-7; 7 bases align to TRBD1. Germline V gene lookup returns CDR1 KGHSH and CDR2 LQKENI. V trimming: 4 bases; J trimming: 0 bases; junction bases outside the gene matches: 6. This CDR3 comprises 15 residues. The CDR3 DNA sequence: TGTGCCAGCTCACAGGGACAGACGAGCTCCTACGAGCAGTACTTC. Protein product: CASSQGQTSSYEQYF.

This chain uses TRBV7-3 with TRBJ1-2, with 8 bases fitting TRBD1. CDR1 and CDR2 (germline): SGHTA, FQGTGA. The CDR3 is 13 residues long. The trim removed 5 bases at V and 8 bases at J, leaving 7 bases unmatched. The CDR3 DNA sequence: TGTGCCAGCAGCCTGACAGGGGTGGAGGGCTACACCTTC. As protein: CASSLTGVEGYTF.

The rearrangement joins TRBV27 to TRBJ2-3; D is perhaps TRBD1 (5 bases). Germline V lookup: CDR1 MNHEY, CDR2 SMNVEV (reference sequence). The CDR3 loop spans 16 amino acids. V lost 6 bases and J lost 2, with 18 bases in between. The CDR3 protein is CASSLEKGPNTDTQYF. In nucleotides, the CDR3 is TGTGCCAGCAGCTTAGAAAAGGGGCCAAACACAGATACGCAGTATTTT.

This clone was counted once. The chain employs TRBV7-9 and TRBJ1-1; no clear D gene. The V end lost 1 base, the J end lost 1 base, and 4 bases lay between the germline ends. This CDR3 has 13 residues. The V gene's germline CDR1 is SEHNR and CDR2 FQNEAQ (reference sequence). This CDR3 reads CASSLGTNTEAFF. CDR3 in DNA: TGTGCCAGCAGCTTAGGAACGAACACTGAAGCTTTCTTT.

This rearrangement joins TRBV7-9 to TRBJ2-2; 13 bases are a match to TRBD2. The CDR3 consists of 18 residues. Germline-derived CDR1 and CDR2 are SEHNR and FQNEAQ (reference sequence). With 5 bases clipped from V and 5 bases from J, the junction kept 11 bases outside the gene matches. The CDR3 region is CASSTSGLAGVGTGELFF. The CDR3, as DNA: TGTGCCAGCAGCACTAGTGGACTAGCGGGAGTGGGTACCGGGGAGCTGTTTTTT.

The chain recombines TRBV5-1 with TRBJ2-3; the match to TRBD2 covers 9 bases. Germline CDR1 is SGHRS and CDR2 is YFSETQ. Trimming at V came to 2 bases and at J to 1 base, leaving 5 bases not matched to a gene. This CDR3 spans 16 amino acids. The CDR3 DNA follows: TGCGCCAGCAGCTTCCGGGCGGGAGGGCGCACAGATACGCAGTATTTT. Its translation: CASSFRAGGRTDTQYF.

The chain uses TRBV7-8 and TRBJ2-7; the D gene is possibly TRBD1 (5 bases). Trimming shortened V by 3 bases and J by 2 bases, and 14 bases separated the two germline ends. Germline CDR1 SGHVS, CDR2 FQNEAQ. The CDR3 is 15 residues long. CDR3 nucleotides: TGTGCCAGCAGCTTGCTGACTTTGGGGCCCTACGAGCAGTACTTC. As protein: CASSLLTLGPYEQYF.

The rearrangement joins TRBV27 to TRBJ2-3, with D perhaps matching TRBD1 (6 bases). The CDR3 sequence is 15 residues long. Trimming took off 5 bases at V and 1 base at J, with 13 bases between the two ends. From germline, CDR1 is MNHEY and CDR2 SMNVEV (reference sequence). The CDR3: CASSQRGWGTDTQYF. CDR3 in DNA: TGTGCCAGCAGTCAAAGGGGGTGGGGCACAGATACGCAGTATTTT.

This sequence joins TRBV27 and TRBJ2-2; no clear D gene. Germline values: CDR1 MNHEY, CDR2 SMNVEV (reference sequence). The V end lost 2 bases, the J end lost 6 bases, and 16 bases lay between the germline ends. The length of the CDR3 is 16 residues. The CDR3 DNA sequence: TGTGCCAGCAGTTTAATGGGTAGGGCAGCTTCCGGGGAGCTGTTTTTT. Protein product: CASSLMGRAASGELFF.

CDR3: CASRIQGGSNEQFF. The CDR3 DNA reads as TGTGCCAGTAGGATACAGGGAGGGAGCAATGAGCAGTTCTTC. The chain carries TRBV19 and TRBJ2-1, with D possibly TRBD2 on 7 matching bases. V lost 6 bases and J lost 6, with 15 bases in between. Germline-derived CDR1 and CDR2 are LNHDA and SQIVND (reference sequence). This CDR3 comprises 14 residues.

A note on this clone: Within the sample, other DNA sequences also encode this same CDR3. The rearrangement uses TRBV7-2 and TRBJ2-2; 15 nucleotides line up with TRBD2. The J segment lost 2 bases and the V segment lost 3 bases, leaving 1 base of the junction unmatched. CDR3 length: 17 residues. Germline assignment: CDR1 SGHTA and CDR2 FQGNSA. DNA of the CDR3: TGTGCCAGCAGCTTGGGACTAGCGGGAGGTAACACCGGGGAGCTGTTTTTT. Translation: CASSLGLAGGNTGELFF.